Below, 29 T cell receptor beta chains from the same sample are listed, as sequenced in a study of regulatory T cells in long-lasting Graves disease. The authors built TCR beta libraries using iRepertoire HTBI primers and Arm-PCR of CDR3 regions. TCRdb fed the multiplex PCR reads into MiXCR, producing one record per CDR3 protein. The data contain more than 650,000 distinct CDR3 sequences, about 32% of them seen just once; the ten biggest clones take up about two fifths. The time point was: persistent/refractory GD, antithyroid drugs over 5 years with positive TRAb. There was RNA extracted from PBMCs, and the TCR library was made from it. The sample here was peripheral blood mononuclear cells (PBMCs), taken when the disease was refractory, from a patient treated with antithyroid drugs. These receptors originate from a female donor with Graves disease.

V and J are TRBV11-2 and TRBJ1-3; D remains ambiguous. V lost 2 bases and J 0 bases, leaving 11 bases between the germline ends. Germline V gene lookup returns CDR1 SGHAT and CDR2 FQNNGV. CDR3 length: 16 amino acids. The chain's CDR3 is CASSLTNARSGNTIYF. For the CDR3, the DNA is TGTGCCAGCAGCTTAACGAACGCCCGCTCTGGAAACACCATATATTTT.

The sample holds a few counts of this clonotype. The chain links TRBV19 to TRBJ1-5, with D possibly matching TRBD1 (5 bases). The CDR3 runs to 20 residues. The V end lost 2 bases, the J end lost 0 bases, and 23 bases lay between the germline ends. Germline values: CDR1 LNHDA, CDR2 SQIVND (reference sequence). The chain's CDR3 is CASSIKLEPGGAYSNQPQHF. The CDR3 nucleotides read TGTGCCAGTAGTATAAAACTCGAGCCCGGAGGGGCGTATAGCAATCAGCCCCAGCATTTT. The full variable domain, with the rest looked up from reference TRBV19 and TRBJ1-5, is DGGITQSPKYLFRKEGQNVTLSCEQNLNHDAMYWYRQDPGQGLRLIYYSQIVNDFQKGDIAEGYSVSREKKESFPLTVTSAQKNPTAFYLCASSIKLEPGGAYSNQPQHFGDGTRLSIL.

Notes on this clonotype: A much more abundant neighbour one base away suggests this may be a read error. The V and J genes are TRBV12-3 or TRBV12-4 and TRBJ2-7; D ambiguous. V shed 3 bases and J shed 0 bases, with 15 bases lying between them. The CDR3 length is 16 residues. The CDR3 nucleotides read TGTGCCAGCAGTTTTTTTGGAGCGAGTACCTCCTACGAGCAGTACTTC. It specifies CASSFFGASTSYEQYF.

The rearrangement uses TRBV7-8 and TRBJ1-5; 8 positions agree with TRBD1. Trimming cost V 1 base and J 4 bases; bases outside gene matches: 9. From germline, CDR1 is SGHVS and CDR2 FQNEAQ. The CDR3 loop spans 17 amino acids. The CDR3 DNA is TGTGCCAGCAGCTTAGGCCCCCGGGGACAGGTTAATCAGCCCCAGCATTTT. Residues: CASSLGPRGQVNQPQHF.

V usage is TRBV6-1 and J usage is TRBJ1-1; a weak D match, TRBD1 (5 bases). Germline CDR1 reads MNHNS; CDR2 reads SASEGT. V lost 4 bases, J lost 7 bases, and 10 bases lay in between. CDR3 length: 12 amino acids. CDR3 DNA: TGTGCCAGCAGTGTTCGACAGTTTGAAGCTTTCTTT. Encoded protein: CASSVRQFEAFF.

V is TRBV30 and J is TRBJ1-3; D is ambiguous. Germline CDR1 and CDR2: GTSNPN and SVGIG (reference sequence). The CDR3 is 13 amino acids. The CDR3 here is CAVGSSSGNTIYF. DNA of the CDR3: TGTGCTGTGGGCTCCTCCTCTGGAAACACCATATATTTT. Filled out from reference TRBV30 and TRBJ1-3, the complete variable domain reads SQTIHQWPATLVQPVGSPLSLECTVEGTSNPNLYWYRQAAGRGLQLLFYSVGIGQISSEVPQNLSASRPQDRQFILSSKKLLLSDSGFYLCAVGSSSGNTIYFGEGSWLTVV.

This chain links TRBV27 with TRBJ1-2; 8 bases line up with TRBD1. The CDR3 extends over 16 amino acids. From germline, CDR1 is MNHEY and CDR2 SMNVEV (reference sequence). The junction had 9 bases not matched to a gene; V was cut back by 6 bases and J by 0 bases. CDR3 nucleotide sequence: TGTGCCAGCAGGCCTCTAGACAGGGGACCTAACTATGGCTACACCTTC. It specifies CASRPLDRGPNYGYTF.

This clonotype was found a few times. The chain combines TRBV12-3 or TRBV12-4 with TRBJ2-5; maybe TRBD2 (6 bases). V lost 6 bases and J 5 bases, leaving 16 bases between the germline ends. There are 14 residues in the CDR3. The DNA for the CDR3 is TGTGCCAGCAGCATCGTCGGGAGAGGGGAGACCCAGTACTTC. It translates to CASSIVGRGETQYF.

This clonotype was counted a few times. The gene calls are TRBV10-1 and TRBJ2-7; D gene uncertain. The CDR3 consists of 12 residues. CDR1 and CDR2 from the germline V gene are WNHNN and SYGVQD (reference sequence). The V end was cut by 2 bases, the J end by 3 bases, with 5 bases between. This CDR3 is CASSEDNYEQYF. CDR3 bases: TGCGCCAGCAGTGAGGACAACTACGAGCAGTACTTC.

The rearrangement links TRBV29-1 to TRBJ2-7; D tentatively reads TRBD1 or TRBD2 (5 bases each). Germline-derived CDR1 and CDR2 are SQVTM and ANQGSEA. The CDR3 is made up of 16 amino acids. V was cut by 1 base and J by 0 bases, with 16 bases left in between. DNA of the CDR3: TGCAGCGTTGAAGTGGGGCGGGTACACGGCTCCTACGAGCAGTACTTC. Protein product: CSVEVGRVHGSYEQYF.

This clonotype was seen more than once but under ten times. V usage is TRBV28 and J usage is TRBJ1-4; D might be TRBD1 (5 bases). There are 15 residues in the CDR3. V was shortened by 5 bases and J by 5 bases, with 15 bases between the two germline ends. Germline CDR1 MDHEN, CDR2 SYDVKM. CDR3: CASSHGTLGNEKLFF. The CDR3 DNA reads as TGTGCCAGCAGTCACGGGACTCTCGGGAATGAAAAACTGTTTTTT. Filled out from reference TRBV28 and TRBJ1-4, the complete variable domain reads DVKVTQSSRYLVKRTGEKVFLECVQDMDHENMFWYRQDPGLGLRLIYFSYDVKMKEKGDIPEGYSVSREKKERFSLILESASTNQTSMYLCASSHGTLGNEKLFFGSGTQLSVL.

The CDR3 is CASSVVNMNTEAFF. The CDR3 region has the DNA TGTGCCAGCAGCGTAGTGAACATGAACACTGAAGCTTTCTTT. The V gene is TRBV9, the J gene TRBJ1-1; no firm D call. The V and J ends lost 0 bases and 0 bases respectively, with 6 bases between them. CDR1 and CDR2 from the germline V gene are SGDLS and YYNGEE. The CDR3 totals 14 residues.

This clonotype was counted only a few times. The rearrangement links TRBV12-5 to TRBJ1-1; a possible D gene is TRBD1 (6 bases). Germline loops: CDR1 LGHNT, CDR2 FRNRAP. The ends were cut back, 2 bases at V and 3 bases at J, with 19 bases in the middle. The CDR3 contains 17 residues. The CDR3 spells CASGLRLWGQGDTEAFF. The CDR3 DNA sequence: TGTGCTAGTGGTTTGAGACTCTGGGGGCAGGGTGACACTGAAGCTTTCTTT.

This clonotype was seen only a few times. The chain couples TRBV5-4 to TRBJ2-7; the D gene is possibly TRBD2 (5 bases). The CDR3 is made up of 14 amino acids. Germline V lookup: CDR1 SGHNT, CDR2 YYREEE (reference sequence). V dropped 2 bases and J dropped 5 bases, with 14 bases sitting between them. CDR3 bases: TGTGCCAGCAGCTTTGGGCGGAGGTACGACGAGCAGTACTTC. Protein product: CASSFGRRYDEQYF.

The V and J genes are TRBV10-3 and TRBJ1-1; TRBD1 might be the D (6 bases). The CDR3 sequence is 16 residues long. Germline V gene sequence: CDR1 ENHRY, CDR2 SYGVKD. V gave up 6 bases and J gave up 0 bases, with 17 bases separating them. The CDR3 sequence: CAIRDFPGAMNTEAFF. The CDR3 DNA is TGTGCCATCAGGGACTTCCCGGGGGCCATGAACACTGAAGCTTTCTTT.

This clonotype was detected a few times. The V call is TRBV11-2, the J call TRBJ1-1; a possible D gene is TRBD1 (5 bases). The CDR3 runs 14 residues. V lost 2 bases and J lost 5, with 12 bases in between. The germline V gene encodes CDR1 SGHAT and CDR2 FQNNGV. The CDR3 sequence is CASSLRTRGTEAFF. CDR3 DNA: TGTGCCAGCAGCTTAAGGACCCGGGGGACTGAAGCTTTCTTT.

The V gene is TRBV5-4, the J gene TRBJ1-2; D uncertain. The germline V gene encodes CDR1 SGHNT and CDR2 YYREEE (reference sequence). V was trimmed by 0 bases and J by 8 bases, leaving 14 bases between them. There are 14 residues in the CDR3. CDR3 region: CASSLGFGGVGYTF. In DNA form, the CDR3 reads TGTGCCAGCAGCTTGGGGTTCGGAGGCGTCGGCTACACCTTC.

The chain links TRBV5-1 to TRBJ1-2; maybe TRBD1 (5 bases). CDR1 is SGHRS, CDR2 YFSETQ, per germline. The V end lost 7 bases, the J end lost 6 bases, and 19 bases lay between the germline ends. This CDR3 is built from 14 residues. CDR3 in amino acids: CASAENTGTDGYTF. Here the CDR3 DNA reads TGCGCCAGCGCGGAGAATACCGGGACGGATGGCTACACCTTC.

V and J are TRBV29-1 and TRBJ1-2; 9 nucleotides line up with TRBD1. CDR3 length: 15 residues. Germline V gives CDR1 SQVTM, CDR2 ANQGSEA. J was trimmed by 2 bases and V by 5 bases; bases with no gene match: 9. CDR3 coding DNA: TGCAGCGTTCTGAATCCGGGACAGGGCAACTATGGCTACACCTTC. Protein: CSVLNPGQGNYGYTF.

The sample holds a few counts of this clonotype. The rearrangement joins TRBV5-1 to TRBJ1-2; D may be TRBD1 (6 bases). Germline V lookup: CDR1 SGHRS, CDR2 YFSETQ. This CDR3 is built from 15 residues. With 2 bases removed from V and 3 bases from J, the gap between germline ends came to 14 bases. The CDR3 loop is CASSFGIRQDYGYTF. The DNA for the CDR3 is TGCGCCAGCAGCTTTGGCATTAGACAGGACTATGGCTACACCTTC.

This clonotype was detected many times. The V and J genes are TRBV12-3 or TRBV12-4 and TRBJ2-7, with 7 bases lining up with TRBD2. V was clipped by 7 bases and J by 7 bases; unmatched bases: 4. CDR3 length: 11 amino acids. The CDR3 reads CASTHGREQYF. The CDR3 DNA reads as TGTGCCAGCACTCACGGGAGGGAGCAGTACTTC.

V usage is TRBV12-3 or TRBV12-4 and J usage is TRBJ1-6, with a possible D match to TRBD1 (6 bases). The V end lost 2 bases, the J end lost 10 bases, and 15 bases lay between the germline ends. The CDR3 consists of 15 residues. The CDR3 sequence: CASSLHLQGQSPLHF. The DNA for the CDR3 is TGTGCCAGCAGTTTACATCTCCAGGGGCAATCACCCCTCCACTTT.

In this sample, this clonotype turned up a few times. The chain is built from TRBV7-2 and TRBJ1-1; no definite D call. The V end lost 1 base, the J end lost 0 bases, and 9 bases lay between the germline ends. The CDR3 sequence is 15 residues long. Germline V gene data show CDR1 as SGHTA and CDR2 as FQGNSA. Written as DNA, the CDR3 is TGTGCCAGCAGCTTAGATTGGCGGGTGAACACTGAAGCTTTCTTT. Amino acids: CASSLDWRVNTEAFF.

There are a few counts of this clonotype. The chain combines TRBV27 with TRBJ1-1; no clear D gene. V was trimmed by 6 bases and J by 4 bases, leaving 18 bases between them. Germline CDR1 and CDR2: MNHEY and SMNVEV (reference sequence). This CDR3 region has 15 residues. The CDR3 bases are TGTGCCAGCAGCTACGATGCCTCTCTCACCACTGAAGCTTTCTTT. Protein: CASSYDASLTTEAFF.

This clonotype was picked up a small number of times. The rearrangement joins TRBV27 to TRBJ1-5, with D possibly matching TRBD1 (5 bases). Germline CDR1 reads MNHEY; CDR2 reads SMNVEV (reference sequence). This CDR3 contains 14 residues. Trimming pared 6 bases from V and 7 bases from J, leaving 16 bases between. CDR3 sequence reads: CASSHGSGKQPQHF. The CDR3 coding sequence is TGTGCCAGCAGCCATGGGTCAGGGAAACAGCCCCAGCATTTT.

The chain combines TRBV9 with TRBJ2-7; 10 bases line up with TRBD1. Germline V gives CDR1 SGDLS, CDR2 YYNGEE. The CDR3 sequence is 15 residues long. Trimming removed 4 bases from V and 2 bases from J; junction bases left unmatched: 6. The CDR3, as DNA: TGTGCCAGCAGCTATGCGGACAGGGGGACCTACGAGCAGTACTTC. Protein sequence: CASSYADRGTYEQYF.

This clonotype turned up a few times. CDR3 protein: CATLSGGKGTGELFF. The CDR3 nucleotides are TGTGCCACCCTATCCGGGGGAAAAGGCACCGGGGAGCTGTTTTTT. The rearrangement uses TRBV27 and TRBJ2-2, with D perhaps matching TRBD2 (6 bases). CDR3 length: 15 residues. CDR1 MNHEY and CDR2 SMNVEV come from the germline V gene (reference sequence). V gave up 10 bases and J gave up 4 bases, with 19 bases separating them.

The count of this clonotype is one. J is TRBJ1-1 and V is TRBV19, with a possible D match to TRBD1 (5 bases). The V end was cut by 5 bases, the J end by 0 bases, with 10 bases between. Per the germline V gene, CDR1 is LNHDA and CDR2 is SQIVND (reference sequence). The CDR3 has 14 residues. CDR3 protein: CASSVRDLNTEAFF. Here the CDR3 DNA reads TGTGCCAGTAGTGTGAGGGACTTGAACACTGAAGCTTTCTTT.

This chain connects TRBV18 to TRBJ2-2; no reliable D call. Trimming left V 0 bases short and J 0 bases short, with 8 bases between. The CDR3 contains 16 residues. Germline CDR1 KGHSH, CDR2 LQKENI. This CDR3 is CASSPPRRTNTGELFF. The DNA for the CDR3 is TGTGCCAGCTCACCACCGAGACGCACGAACACCGGGGAGCTGTTTTTT.